This TCR beta chain was identified during a study of T cells in narcolepsy (dated by TCRdb to the late 2010s). With regard to the full study: Patients with narcolepsy type 1 or type 2 (NT1, NT2) were enrolled in the study together with healthy control donors. The study sought autoreactive T cells targeting hypocretin neuron self-antigens (hypocretin, TRIB2) in narcolepsy patients, using TCR Vbeta sequencing to track clonotypes in blood and CSF. General study outcomes and caveats: Some blood memory CD4+ repertoires from patients and controls contained no sequences matching autoreactive T cell clones. According to the report, autoreactive clonotypes were detected serially in the blood of the same patients and of different patients, but not in healthy controls. Patients and controls had similar numbers of sequenced blood memory CD4+ clonotypes, with averages of some 40,000 in patients and some 31,000 in controls. Plots that compared CSF and blood CD4+ T cell clonotypes from the same patient highlighted HCRT-specific and TRIB2-specific autoreactive clonotypes.

The library was generated by the immunoSEQ multiplex PCR assay. TCRdb retrieved this table from immuneACCESS and kept in-frame rearrangements only. Not all clones are present; in checked studies, unresolved V genes account for under half, and no reason is known for the remainder. The sample data list about 35,000 clones, and about 85% of these were observed just once. In total, the top ten clones hold more than 1% of the sample. For TCR Vbeta sequencing, memory CD4+ T cells were sorted ex vivo from the peripheral blood of both healthy controls and narcolepsy patients. V trim: 2 bases; J trim: 4 bases; unmatched bases: 9. Its CDR3 holds 15 amino acids, cysteine through phenylalanine. CDR3 DNA is the only sequence kept; it has 45 bases, read in frame from the first base. For CDR1 and CDR2, the germline V gene (reference sequence) lists GTSNPN and SVGIG. Of note for this clone: Its antigen remains undetermined. Qualities for individual bases were not recorded, and no much larger clone is one base off.

This clonotype was obtained from a human donor in good health. Recombination connected TRBV30 to TRBJ1-2; 8 of the junction bases match TRBD1. What was sequenced was memory (CD45RA-) CD4+ T cells from blood. Sample cell subset or site, as interpreted from the label and publication: memory T cells sorted ex vivo from peripheral blood. For the CDR3, the sequence is CAWSFQGASTYGYTF. The DNA sequence is TGTGCCTGGAGTTTCCAGGGGGCTTCGACCTATGGCTACACCTTC.